The text below deals with one T cell receptor (beta chain). cDNA came from approximately 0.5 to 1 ug RNA primed by random hexamers. From the immunoSEQ multiplex PCR reads, TCRdb called clonotypes with MiXCR, one entry per CDR3 protein. The sample gives around 85,000 distinct CDR3 sequences, 95% of which show up once; approximately 0.49% is in the top ten. This record belongs to a study of CD8 T cells in Susac syndrome. About the study: There were six sequenced Susac syndrome patients with active disease and roughly 8 in remission. At the time of blood draw, patients with Susac syndrome were therapy-naive, receiving corticosteroids, or receiving intravenous immunoglobulin alone.

TEMRA cells were enriched by FACS, and CD4+ and CD8+ T cells were negatively isolated. Input material: CD8+ T cells from PBMCs. The receptor was derived from a human donor with Susac syndrome.

CDR3 sequence: CASSLGGNIQYF. The DNA of the CDR3 is TGTGCCAGCAGTTTAGGAGGGAACATTCAGTACTTC. The chain couples TRBV12-3 or TRBV12-4 to TRBJ2-4, with D possibly TRBD2 on 5 matching bases. V shed 1 base and J shed 7 bases, with 5 bases lying between them. This CDR3 is 12 amino acids long.